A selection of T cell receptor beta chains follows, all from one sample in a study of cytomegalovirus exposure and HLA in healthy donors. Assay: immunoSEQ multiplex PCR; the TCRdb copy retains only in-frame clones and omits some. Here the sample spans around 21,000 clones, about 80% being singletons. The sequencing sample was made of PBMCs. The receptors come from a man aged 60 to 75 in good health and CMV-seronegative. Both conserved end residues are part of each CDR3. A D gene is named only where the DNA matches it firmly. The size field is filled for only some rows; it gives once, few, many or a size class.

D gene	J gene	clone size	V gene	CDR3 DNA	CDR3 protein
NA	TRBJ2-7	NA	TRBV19	TGTGCCAGTAGTATAGTCCCTAGCGAGCAGTACTTC	CASSIVPSEQYF
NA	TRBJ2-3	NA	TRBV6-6	TGTGCCAGCAGTTCTTGGGAGAGTTCAGATACGCAGTATTTT	CASSSWESSDTQYF
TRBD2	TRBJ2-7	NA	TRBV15	TGTGCCACCAGGACTAGCGGGAGTCGTCGTGAACAGTACTTC	CATRTSGSRREQYF
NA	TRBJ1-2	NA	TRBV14	TGTGCCAGCAGCCAAGCTACAGGGAGTCGCTATGGCTACACCTTC	CASSQATGSRYGYTF
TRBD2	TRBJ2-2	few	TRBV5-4	TGTGCCAGCAGCAGGGGACTAGGGTTGAACACCGGGGAGCTGTTTTTT	CASSRGLGLNTGELFF
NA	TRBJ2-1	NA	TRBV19	TGTGCCAGTAGCCTACAGGGTTGGAATGAGCAGTTCTTC	CASSLQGWNEQFF
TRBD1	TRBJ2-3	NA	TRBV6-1	TGTGCCAGCAGGCCGGGACAGGGGACAGATACGCAGTATTTT	CASRPGQGTDTQYF
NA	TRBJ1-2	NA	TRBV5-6	TGTGCCAGCAGCTTATTGACAGGAGCTAACTATGGCTACACCTTC	CASSLLTGANYGYTF
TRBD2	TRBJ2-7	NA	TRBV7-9	TGTGCCAGCAGCTCGTATAGCGGGGGGGAATACGAGCAGTACTTC	CASSSYSGGEYEQYF
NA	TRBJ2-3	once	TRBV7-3	TGTGCCAGCAGCCACCAGGGGTATAGCACAGATACGCAGTATTTT	CASSHQGYSTDTQYF
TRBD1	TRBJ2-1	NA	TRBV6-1	TGTGCCAGCAGAATTGGGACAGGGGGTGACAATGAGCAGTTCTTC	CASRIGTGGDNEQFF
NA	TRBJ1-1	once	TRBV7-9	TGTGCCAGCAGCGCCTACACAGGGAACACTGAAGCTTTCTTT	CASSAYTGNTEAFF
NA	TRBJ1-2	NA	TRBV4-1	TGCGCCAGCAGCCAAGTCCCCTTAGGGGAAATTGGCTACACCTTC	CASSQVPLGEIGYTF